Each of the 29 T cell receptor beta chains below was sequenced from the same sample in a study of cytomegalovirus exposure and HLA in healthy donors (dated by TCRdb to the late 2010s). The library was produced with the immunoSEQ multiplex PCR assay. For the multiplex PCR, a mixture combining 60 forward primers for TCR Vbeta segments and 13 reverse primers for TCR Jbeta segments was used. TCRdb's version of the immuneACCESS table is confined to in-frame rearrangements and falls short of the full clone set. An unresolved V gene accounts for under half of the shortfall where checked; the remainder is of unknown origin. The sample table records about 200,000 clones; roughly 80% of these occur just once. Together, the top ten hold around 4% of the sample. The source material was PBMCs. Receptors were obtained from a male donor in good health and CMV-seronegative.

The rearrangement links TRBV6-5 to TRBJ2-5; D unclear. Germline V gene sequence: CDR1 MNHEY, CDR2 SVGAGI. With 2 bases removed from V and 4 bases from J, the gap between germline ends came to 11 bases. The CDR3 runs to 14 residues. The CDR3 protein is CASSYEVPPETQYF. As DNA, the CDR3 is TGTGCCAGCAGTTACGAGGTGCCCCCAGAGACCCAGTACTTC.

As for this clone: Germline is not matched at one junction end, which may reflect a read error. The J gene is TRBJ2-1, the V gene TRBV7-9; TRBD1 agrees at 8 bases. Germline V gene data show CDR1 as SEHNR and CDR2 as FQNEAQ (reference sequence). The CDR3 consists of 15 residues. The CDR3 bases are TGTTCCAGCAGCCCACGGACAGGGAACTACAATGAGCAGTTCTTC. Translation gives CSSSPRTGNYNEQFF.

The CDR3 coding sequence is TGTGCCAGCAGCCTAGGGGGAGGTAGCAATCAGCCCCAGCATTTT. Translated: CASSLGGGSNQPQHF. The rearrangement uses TRBV7-2 and TRBJ1-5; D may be TRBD1 (6 bases). Germline CDR1 is SGHTA and CDR2 is FQGNSA. Trimming shortened V by 5 bases and J by 0 bases, and 11 bases separated the two germline ends. This CDR3 contains 15 residues.

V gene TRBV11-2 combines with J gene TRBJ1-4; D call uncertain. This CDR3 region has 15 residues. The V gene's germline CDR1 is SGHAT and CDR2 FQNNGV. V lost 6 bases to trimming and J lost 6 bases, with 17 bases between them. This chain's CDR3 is CASSPGRGVDEKLFF. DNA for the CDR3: TGTGCCAGCAGTCCCGGCCGGGGAGTGGATGAAAAACTGTTTTTT.

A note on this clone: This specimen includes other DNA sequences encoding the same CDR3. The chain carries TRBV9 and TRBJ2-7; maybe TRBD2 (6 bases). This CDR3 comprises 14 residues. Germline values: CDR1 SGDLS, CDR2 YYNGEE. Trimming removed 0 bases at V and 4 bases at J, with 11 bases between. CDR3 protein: CASSVAGGGYEQYF. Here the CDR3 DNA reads TGTGCCAGCAGCGTAGCCGGAGGAGGGTACGAGCAGTACTTC.

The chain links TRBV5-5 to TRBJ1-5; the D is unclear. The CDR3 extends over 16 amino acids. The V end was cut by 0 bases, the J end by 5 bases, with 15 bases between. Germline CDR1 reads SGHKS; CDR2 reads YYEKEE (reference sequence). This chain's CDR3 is CASSLAGGGRYQPQHF. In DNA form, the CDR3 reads TGTGCCAGCAGCTTGGCCGGAGGAGGACGTTATCAGCCCCAGCATTTT.

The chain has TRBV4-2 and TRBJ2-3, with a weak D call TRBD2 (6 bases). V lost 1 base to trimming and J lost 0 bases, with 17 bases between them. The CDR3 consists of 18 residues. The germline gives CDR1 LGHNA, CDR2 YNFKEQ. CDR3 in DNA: TGTGCCAGCAGCCAAGTTACTGGGGGGACCTTTAGCACAGATACGCAGTATTTT. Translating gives CASSQVTGGTFSTDTQYF.

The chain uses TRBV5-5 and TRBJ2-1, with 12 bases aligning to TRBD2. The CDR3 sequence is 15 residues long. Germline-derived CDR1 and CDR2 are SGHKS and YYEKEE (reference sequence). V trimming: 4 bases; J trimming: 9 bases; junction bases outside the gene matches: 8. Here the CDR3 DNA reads TGTGCCAGCAGCCCCGGACTAGCGGGATGGGGTGAGCAGTTCTTC. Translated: CASSPGLAGWGEQFF.

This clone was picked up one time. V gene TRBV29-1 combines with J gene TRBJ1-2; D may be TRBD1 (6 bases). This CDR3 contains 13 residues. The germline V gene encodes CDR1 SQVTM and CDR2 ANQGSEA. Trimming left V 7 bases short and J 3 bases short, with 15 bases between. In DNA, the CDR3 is TGCAGCGCACGGACAGATTCTTACTATGGCTACACCTTC. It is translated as CSARTDSYYGYTF.

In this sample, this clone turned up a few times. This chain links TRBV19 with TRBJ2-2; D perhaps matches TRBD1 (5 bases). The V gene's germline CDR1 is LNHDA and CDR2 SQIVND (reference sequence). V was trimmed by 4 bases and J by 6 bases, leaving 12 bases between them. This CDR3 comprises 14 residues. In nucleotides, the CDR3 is TGTGCCAGTAGTAAAGGTAGCAGGGCCGGGGAGCTGTTTTTT. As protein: CASSKGSRAGELFF.

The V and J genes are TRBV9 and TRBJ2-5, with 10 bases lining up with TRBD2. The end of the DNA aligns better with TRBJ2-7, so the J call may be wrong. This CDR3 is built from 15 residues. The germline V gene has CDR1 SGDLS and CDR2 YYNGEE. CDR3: CASSVVASGSGEQYF. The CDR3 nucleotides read TGTGCCAGCAGCGTAGTGGCTAGCGGGAGTGGCGAGCAGTACTTC.

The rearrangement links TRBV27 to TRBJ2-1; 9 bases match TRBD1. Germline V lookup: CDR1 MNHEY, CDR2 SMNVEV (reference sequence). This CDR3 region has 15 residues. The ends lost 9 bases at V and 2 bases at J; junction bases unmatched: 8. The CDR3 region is CASQPGTGTYNEQFF. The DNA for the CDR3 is TGTGCCAGTCAACCGGGGACAGGGACCTACAATGAGCAGTTCTTC.

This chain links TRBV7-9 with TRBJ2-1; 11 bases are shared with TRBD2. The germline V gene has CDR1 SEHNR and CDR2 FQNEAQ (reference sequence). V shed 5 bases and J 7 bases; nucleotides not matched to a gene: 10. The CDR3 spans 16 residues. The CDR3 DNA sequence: TGTGCCAGCAGCCCTCGACTAGCGGGATTGGGGAATGAGCAGTTCTTC. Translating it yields CASSPRLAGLGNEQFF.

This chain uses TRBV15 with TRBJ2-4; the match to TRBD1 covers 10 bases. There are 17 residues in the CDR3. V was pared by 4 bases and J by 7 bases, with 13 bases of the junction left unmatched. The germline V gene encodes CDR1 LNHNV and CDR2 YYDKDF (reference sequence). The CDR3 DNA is TGTGCCACCAGCATTGACCCGACAGGGGGCCTTATTAACATTCAGTACTTC. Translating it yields CATSIDPTGGLINIQYF.

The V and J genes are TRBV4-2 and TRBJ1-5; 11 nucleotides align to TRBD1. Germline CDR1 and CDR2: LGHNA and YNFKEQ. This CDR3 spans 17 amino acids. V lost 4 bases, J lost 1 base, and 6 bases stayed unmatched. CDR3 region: CASSLGTGGMSNQPQHF. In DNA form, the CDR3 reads TGTGCCAGCAGCCTCGGGACAGGGGGTATGAGCAATCAGCCCCAGCATTTT.

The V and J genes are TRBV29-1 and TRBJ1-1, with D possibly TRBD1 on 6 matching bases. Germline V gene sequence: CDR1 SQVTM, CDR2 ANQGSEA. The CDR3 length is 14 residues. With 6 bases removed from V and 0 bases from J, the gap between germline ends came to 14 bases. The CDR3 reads CSVDRDTLNTEAFF. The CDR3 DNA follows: TGCAGCGTCGACCGGGACACGCTGAACACTGAAGCTTTCTTT. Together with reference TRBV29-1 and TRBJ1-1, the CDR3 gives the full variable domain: SAVISQKPSRDICQRGTSLTIQCQVDSQVTMMFWYRQQPGQSLTLIATANQGSEATYESGFVIDKFPISRPNLTFSTLTVSNMSPEDSSIYLCSVDRDTLNTEAFFGQGTRLTVV.

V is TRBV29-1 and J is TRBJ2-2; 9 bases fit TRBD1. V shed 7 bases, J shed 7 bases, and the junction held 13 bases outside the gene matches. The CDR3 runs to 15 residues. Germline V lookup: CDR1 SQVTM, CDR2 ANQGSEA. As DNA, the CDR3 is TGCAGCGCTGGGACCGGGACAGGGTTCAGCGGGGAGCTGTTTTTT. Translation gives CSAGTGTGFSGELFF.

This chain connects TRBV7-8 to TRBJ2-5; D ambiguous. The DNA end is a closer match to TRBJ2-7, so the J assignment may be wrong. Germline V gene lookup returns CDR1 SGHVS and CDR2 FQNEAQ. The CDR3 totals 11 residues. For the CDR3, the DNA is TGTGCCAGCACCCCCTCTTACGAGCAGTACTTC. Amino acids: CASTPSYEQYF.

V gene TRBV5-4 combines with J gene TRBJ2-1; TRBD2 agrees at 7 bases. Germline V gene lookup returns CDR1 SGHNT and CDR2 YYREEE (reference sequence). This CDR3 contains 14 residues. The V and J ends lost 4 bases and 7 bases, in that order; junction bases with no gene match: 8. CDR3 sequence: CASSTTGGTNEQFF. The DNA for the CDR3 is TGTGCCAGCAGCACAACGGGAGGTACGAATGAGCAGTTCTTC. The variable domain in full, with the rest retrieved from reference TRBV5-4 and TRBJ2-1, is ETGVTQSPTHLIKTRGQQVTLRCSSQSGHNTVSWYQQALGQGPQFIFQYYREEENGRGNFPPRFSGLQFPNYSSELNVNALELDDSALYLCASSTTGGTNEQFFGPGTRLTVL.

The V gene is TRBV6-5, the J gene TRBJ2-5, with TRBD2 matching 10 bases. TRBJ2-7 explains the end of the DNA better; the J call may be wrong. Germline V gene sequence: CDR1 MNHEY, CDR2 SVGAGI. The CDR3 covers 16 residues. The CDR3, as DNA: TGTGCCAGCAGTTATTCTAGCGGGAGACGTACCTACGAGCAGTACTTC. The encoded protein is CASSYSSGRRTYEQYF.

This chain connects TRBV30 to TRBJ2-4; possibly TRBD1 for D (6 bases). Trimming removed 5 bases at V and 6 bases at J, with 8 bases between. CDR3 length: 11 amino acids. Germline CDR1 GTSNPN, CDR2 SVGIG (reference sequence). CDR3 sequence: CAWETGNIQYF. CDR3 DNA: TGTGCCTGGGAGACAGGAAACATTCAGTACTTC.

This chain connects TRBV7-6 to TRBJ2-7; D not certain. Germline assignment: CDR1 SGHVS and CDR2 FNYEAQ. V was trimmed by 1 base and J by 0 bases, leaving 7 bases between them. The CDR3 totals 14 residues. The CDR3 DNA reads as TGTGCCAGCAGCTTAGAACCGAGCTCCTACGAGCAGTACTTC. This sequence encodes CASSLEPSSYEQYF.

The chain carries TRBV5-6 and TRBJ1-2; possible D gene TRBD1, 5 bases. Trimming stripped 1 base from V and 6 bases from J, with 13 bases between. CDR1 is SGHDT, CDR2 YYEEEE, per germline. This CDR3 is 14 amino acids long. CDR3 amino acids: CASSLIGQGDGYTF. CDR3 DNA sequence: TGTGCCAGCAGCTTGATCGGCCAGGGCGATGGCTACACCTTC.

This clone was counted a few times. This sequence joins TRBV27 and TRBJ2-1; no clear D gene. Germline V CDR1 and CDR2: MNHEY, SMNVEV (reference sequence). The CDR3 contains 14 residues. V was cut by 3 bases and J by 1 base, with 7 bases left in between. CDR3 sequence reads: CASSLAGSYNEQFF. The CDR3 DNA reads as TGTGCCAGCAGTTTGGCAGGTTCCTACAATGAGCAGTTCTTC.

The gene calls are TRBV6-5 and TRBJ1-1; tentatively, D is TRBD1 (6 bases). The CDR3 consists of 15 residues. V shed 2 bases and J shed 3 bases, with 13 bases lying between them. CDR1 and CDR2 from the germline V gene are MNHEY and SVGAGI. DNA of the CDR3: TGTGCCAGCAGTTACGCCGGACAGACTTACACTGAAGCTTTCTTT. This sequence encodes CASSYAGQTYTEAFF.

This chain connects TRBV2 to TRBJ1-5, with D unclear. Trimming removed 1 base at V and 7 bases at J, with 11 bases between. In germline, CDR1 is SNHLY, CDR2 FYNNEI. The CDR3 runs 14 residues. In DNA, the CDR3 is TGTGCCAGCAGTGAAGAAGTTTTCGGGCAGCCCCAGCATTTT. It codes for CASSEEVFGQPQHF.

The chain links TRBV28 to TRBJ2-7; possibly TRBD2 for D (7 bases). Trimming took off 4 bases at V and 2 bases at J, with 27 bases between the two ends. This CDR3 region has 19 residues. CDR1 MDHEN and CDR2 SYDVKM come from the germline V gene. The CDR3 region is CASSSLRGGSKTPPYEQYF. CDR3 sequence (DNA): TGTGCCAGCAGTTCTCTGAGGGGGGGAAGTAAGACTCCACCCTACGAGCAGTACTTC.

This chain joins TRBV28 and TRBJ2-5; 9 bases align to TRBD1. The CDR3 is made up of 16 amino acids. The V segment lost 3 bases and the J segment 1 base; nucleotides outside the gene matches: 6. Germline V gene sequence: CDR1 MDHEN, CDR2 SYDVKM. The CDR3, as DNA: TGTGCCAGCAGTTTCTCGGGACAGGGACCCCAAGAGACCCAGTACTTC. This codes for CASSFSGQGPQETQYF.

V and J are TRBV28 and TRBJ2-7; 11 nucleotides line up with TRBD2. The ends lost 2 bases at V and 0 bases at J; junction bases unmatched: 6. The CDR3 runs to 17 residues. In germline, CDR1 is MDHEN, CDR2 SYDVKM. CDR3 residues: CASSLSTSGGNSYEQYF. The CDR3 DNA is TGTGCCAGCAGTTTAAGCACTAGCGGGGGAAACTCCTACGAGCAGTACTTC.